This TCR beta chain comes out of a study of blood T cell repertoires in COVID-19 (dated by TCRdb to 2020 to 2022). A note on the overall study: Collaborator samples came from the United States, Italy and Spain and covered acute and convalescent phases of COVID-19. The material from the prospective study consisted of cDNA or gDNA derived from T cells, B-cell-depleted T cells, or PBMCs. Subjects who had been exposed to COVID-19, were actively infected with it, or had recovered from it provided the deeply sampled blood TCRbeta repertoires that made up the dataset. The repertoires were released in a freely available public database intended as a resource for research on the immune response to SARS-CoV-2. Samples were obtained from the ongoing ImmuneRACE study (first 160 participants) and from over 1,000 subjects provided by 6 global collaborators. Nearly every sample came with metadata listing a de-identified subject ID, COVID-19 status, age in years and sex. Where available, HLA class I and class II types were obtained from metadata supplied by the sample provider rather than from assay-based typing. Summary of the overall study and its limitations: The quantity of clinical and demographic metadata differed by source and by participant and was supplied without curation.

From the germline V gene, CDR1 is KGHSH and CDR2 is LQKENI. Taken from cysteine to phenylalanine, the CDR3 has 15 residues. Only CDR3 DNA remains: 45 bases, in frame from the first base. Trimming takes 4 bases from V and 2 bases from J, and the germline ends sit 15 bases apart. Enrolling through a virtual design, the prospective study's participants ranged in age from about 18 to 89 years and lived across 20 to 30 United States geographic areas. In the prospective study, participants were assigned to cohorts based on the clinical history participants reported in a screening survey and a study questionnaire. For ImmuneRACE Cohort 3, a participant was defined as recovered based on two consecutive negative NP/OP PCR tests, clearance by a healthcare professional, or resolution of symptoms. Each participant in the prospective study had whole blood, serum and a nasopharyngeal or oropharyngeal swab collected by mobile phlebotomists. Participants in the prospective study had the option to provide additional blood draws and questionnaires over a roughly two-month period. Before DNA extraction, prospective study blood samples were shipped either frozen or at room temperature.

TCRbeta CDR3 regions were amplified from genomic DNA by means of the immunoSEQ Assay, a bias-controlled multiplex PCR. In the paper's pipeline: Within the assay, amplification of reference gene primers was used to estimate how many nucleated cells each sample contained. To quantify the absolute abundance of each unique TCRbeta CDR3 rearrangement, sequence reads were collapsed and filtered. For each sample, productive Simpson clonality was calculated as the square root of Simpson's diversity index over productive rearrangements. Held by TCRdb, this immuneACCESS table contains in-frame sequences only and omits some clones. Under half of the omission traces to an unresolved V gene where checked; the cause of the rest is unknown. The D gene and trimming were derived from the DNA, and the V and J assignments and clone size from that table. The sample has about 290,000 clones on record, about 89% of them singletons. 1.7% of the sample is held by the ten biggest clonotypes.

Points on this clone: Its binding antigen is unknown. The input lacks base qualities; no much larger clone sits a single base away.

Sequencing input: PBMCs or T cells enriched from blood (not recorded which). The receptor was isolated from a woman aged 40 to 50 who had recovered from COVID-19. The rearrangement combines TRBV18 with TRBJ2-7, and possibly TRBD1, on 5 matching bases. CDR3 loop: CASSLPTRATYEQYF. The bases are TGTGCCAGCTCACTGCCCACCAGGGCCACCTACGAGCAGTACTTC.